These T cell receptor beta chains were read from a single sample in a study of T cells in tuberculosis. Profiling relied on immunoSEQ multiplex PCR, and the TCRdb table lists in-frame clones only, not all of them. The sample consists of 30,000 to 45,000 clones, approximately 94% of them appearing once. The material sequenced was PBMCs. The receptors originated from a donor aged 5-35 years with latent tuberculosis or without tuberculosis infection. Some clones in this sample may be carry-over from other donors' samples. CDR3s include the opening cysteine and the closing phenylalanine or tryptophan. Each record gives: V gene, J gene, CDR3 protein.

V: TRBV19
J: TRBJ2-3
CDR3: CASSIEESTDTQYF

V: TRBV5-8
J: TRBJ2-3
CDR3: CASSLSRATDTQYF

V: TRBV11-3
J: TRBJ2-1
CDR3: CASSFSGDGNEQFF

V: TRBV10-3
J: TRBJ1-6
CDR3: CAISRGLENSPLHF

V: TRBV4-3
J: TRBJ1-2
CDR3: CASSQGLDSYGYTF

V: TRBV19
J: TRBJ1-2
CDR3: CASSTKFGYTF

V: TRBV4-1
J: TRBJ2-3
CDR3: CASSQYRDSTDTQYF

V: TRBV12-5
J: TRBJ1-1
CDR3: CASASPRGVWTEAFF

V: TRBV19
J: TRBJ2-7
CDR3: CASSEGRGSHSYEQYF

V: TRBV4-3
J: TRBJ1-6
CDR3: CASSPDPGNSPLHF

V: TRBV27
J: TRBJ2-7
CDR3: CASSLTKASYEQYF

V: TRBV29-1
J: TRBJ1-1
CDR3: CSVQQAMNTEAFF

V: TRBV2
J: TRBJ1-6
CDR3: CASLIRGSSYNSPLHF

V: TRBV11-3
J: TRBJ2-5
CDR3: CASSSRGGASETQYF

V: TRBV11-2
J: TRBJ1-2
CDR3: CASSLGRVAYGYTF

V: TRBV27
J: TRBJ2-1
CDR3: CASSQFRSGPYNEQFF